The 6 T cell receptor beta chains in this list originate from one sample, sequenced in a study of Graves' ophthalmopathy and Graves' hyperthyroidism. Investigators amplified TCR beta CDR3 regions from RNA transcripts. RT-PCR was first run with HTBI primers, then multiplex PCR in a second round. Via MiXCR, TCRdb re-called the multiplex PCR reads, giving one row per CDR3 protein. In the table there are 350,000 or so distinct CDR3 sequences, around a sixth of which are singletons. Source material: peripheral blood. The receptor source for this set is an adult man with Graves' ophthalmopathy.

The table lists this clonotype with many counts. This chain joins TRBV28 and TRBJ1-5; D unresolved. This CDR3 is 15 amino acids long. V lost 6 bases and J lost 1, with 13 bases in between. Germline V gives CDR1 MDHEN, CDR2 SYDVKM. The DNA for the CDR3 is TGTGCCAGCAGCAAACCGGGAGGGAGCAATCAGCCCCAGCATTTT. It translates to CASSKPGGSNQPQHF. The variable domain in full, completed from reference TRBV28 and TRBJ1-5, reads DVKVTQSSRYLVKRTGEKVFLECVQDMDHENMFWYRQDPGLGLRLIYFSYDVKMKEKGDIPEGYSVSREKKERFSLILESASTNQTSMYLCASSKPGGSNQPQHFGDGTRLSIL.

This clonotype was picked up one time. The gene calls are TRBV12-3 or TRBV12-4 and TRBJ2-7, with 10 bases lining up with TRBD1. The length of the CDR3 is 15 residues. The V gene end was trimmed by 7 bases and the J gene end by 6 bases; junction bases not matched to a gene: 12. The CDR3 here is CASTRVGTGDSEQYF. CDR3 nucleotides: TGTGCCAGCACCAGGGTGGGGACAGGGGACAGCGAGCAGTACTTC.

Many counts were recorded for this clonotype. The CDR3 DNA is TGTGCCAGCAGCCTCCCCGGTGGTGCCGAGCAGTACTTC. Protein sequence: CASSLPGGAEQYF. This chain links TRBV11-2 with TRBJ2-7; no clear D. The CDR3 spans 13 residues. The ends were cut back, 5 bases at V and 6 bases at J, with 14 bases in the middle. Looked up from germline, CDR1 is SGHAT and CDR2 is FQNNGV.

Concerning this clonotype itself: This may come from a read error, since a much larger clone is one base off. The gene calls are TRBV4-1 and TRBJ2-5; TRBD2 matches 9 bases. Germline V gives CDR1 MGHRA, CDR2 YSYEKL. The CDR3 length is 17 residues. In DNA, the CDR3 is TGCGCCAGCAGCCAAGATCTTCTAGCGGGACTGAGAGAGACCCTGTACTTC. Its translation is CASSQDLLAGLRETLYF.

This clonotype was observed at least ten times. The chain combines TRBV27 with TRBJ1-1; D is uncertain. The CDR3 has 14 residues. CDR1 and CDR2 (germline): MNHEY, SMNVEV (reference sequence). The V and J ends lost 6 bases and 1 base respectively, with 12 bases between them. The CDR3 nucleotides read TGTGCCAGCAGCCTCCGGCGGACGAACACTGAAGCTTTCTTT. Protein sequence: CASSLRRTNTEAFF.

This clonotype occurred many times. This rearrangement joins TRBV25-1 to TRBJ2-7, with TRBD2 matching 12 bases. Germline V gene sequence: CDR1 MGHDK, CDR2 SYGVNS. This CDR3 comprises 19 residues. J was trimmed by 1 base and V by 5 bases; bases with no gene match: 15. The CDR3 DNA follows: TGTGCCAGCAGTCCCCAGCCTTCTCTAGCGGGAGGGCGGTCCTACGAGCAGTACTTC. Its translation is CASSPQPSLAGGRSYEQYF.